These T cell receptor beta chains were read from a single sample in a study of technical replicates of blood from four donors. Some clones are missing from TCRdb's copy, which holds only in-frame ones; the method was immunoSEQ multiplex PCR. This table has 60,000 to 85,000 clones, about 94% appearing once. Specimen: T cells isolated from PBMCs. Receptor source: a human donor in good health. Each CDR3 is given with its conserved first and last residue. Each record gives: D gene, V gene, J gene, clone size, CDR3 DNA, CDR3 protein. The D gene is left open where the match is weak. Part of the rows lack a size; the others show once, few, many or a class for expanded clones.

d_gene: NA
v_gene: TRBV18
j_gene: TRBJ2-1
abundance: NA
CDR3nt: TGTGCCAGCTCACCATTAGTGGGAGGGCCTCAAGGGGGTGAGCAGTTCTTC
CDR3aa: CASSPLVGGPQGGEQFF

d_gene: TRBD1
v_gene: TRBV11-3
j_gene: TRBJ2-7
abundance: NA
CDR3nt: TGTGCCAGCAGCTCCTGGACAGGGGGTACCTACGAGCAGTACTTC
CDR3aa: CASSSWTGGTYEQYF

d_gene: NA
v_gene: TRBV10-1
j_gene: TRBJ2-3
abundance: NA
CDR3nt: TGCGCCAGCAGTGTCGGAGATACGCAGTATTTT
CDR3aa: CASSVGDTQYF

d_gene: NA
v_gene: TRBV9
j_gene: TRBJ1-1
abundance: once
CDR3nt: TGTGCCAGCAGCCCCCAGGGGAGCACTGAAGCTTTCTTT
CDR3aa: CASSPQGSTEAFF

d_gene: NA
v_gene: TRBV30
j_gene: TRBJ1-1
abundance: few
CDR3nt: TGTGCCTGGAGAAAGACAGGGAACACTGAAGCTTTCTTT
CDR3aa: CAWRKTGNTEAFF

d_gene: TRBD1
v_gene: TRBV6-5
j_gene: TRBJ1-1
abundance: once
CDR3nt: TGTGCCAGCAGTTACCGCGCCGGGACAGGGAAAGCTTTCTTT
CDR3aa: CASSYRAGTGKAFF

d_gene: NA
v_gene: TRBV6-5
j_gene: TRBJ2-4
abundance: NA
CDR3nt: TGTGCCAGCAGCCGACAGTGGGAAAACATTCAGTACTTC
CDR3aa: CASSRQWENIQYF

d_gene: TRBD2
v_gene: TRBV6-4
j_gene: TRBJ2-1
abundance: NA
CDR3nt: TGTGCCAGCAGTGACGGGCGGGAGTTAAGTGAGCAGTTCTTC
CDR3aa: CASSDGRELSEQFF

d_gene: NA
v_gene: TRBV27
j_gene: TRBJ2-1
abundance: NA
CDR3nt: TGTGCCAGCAGTTTATTGCGAGAACTGAATGAGCAGTTCTTC
CDR3aa: CASSLLRELNEQFF

d_gene: TRBD2
v_gene: TRBV28
j_gene: TRBJ2-7
abundance: NA
CDR3nt: TGTGCCAGCAGTACGGGACTACGTACTCCCTACGAGCAGTACTTC
CDR3aa: CASSTGLRTPYEQYF

d_gene: NA
v_gene: TRBV4-1
j_gene: TRBJ2-5
abundance: NA
CDR3nt: TGCGCCAGCAGCCAAGATCCCCGCGGAAAAGAGACCCAGTACTTC
CDR3aa: CASSQDPRGKETQYF

d_gene: TRBD2
v_gene: TRBV4-3
j_gene: TRBJ2-2
abundance: once
CDR3nt: TGCGCCAGCAGCCCGGGACTAGCGGGAGACATCACCGGGGAGCTGTTTTTT
CDR3aa: CASSPGLAGDITGELFF

d_gene: TRBD1
v_gene: TRBV25-1
j_gene: TRBJ1-1
abundance: NA
CDR3nt: TGTGCCAGCAGTCCTGACAGGGAGGCTGAAGCTTTCTTT
CDR3aa: CASSPDREAEAFF

d_gene: TRBD1
v_gene: TRBV19
j_gene: TRBJ2-5
abundance: NA
CDR3nt: TGTGCCAGTAGTTTTGGGACAGGGGAACGGGAGACCCAGTACTTC
CDR3aa: CASSFGTGERETQYF

d_gene: TRBD2
v_gene: TRBV11-3
j_gene: TRBJ2-3
abundance: once
CDR3nt: TGTGCCAGCAGCTTAGAGCTCTGGCGGGAGTTGGGGTCAGATACGCAGTATTTT
CDR3aa: CASSLELWRELGSDTQYF

d_gene: NA
v_gene: TRBV15
j_gene: TRBJ1-5
abundance: NA
CDR3nt: TGTGCCACCAGCAGAGATAAACAGCCCCAGCATTTT
CDR3aa: CATSRDKQPQHF

d_gene: NA
v_gene: TRBV6-5
j_gene: TRBJ2-7
abundance: NA
CDR3nt: TGTGCCAGCAGTTACTCGGGGCACTACGAGCAGTACTTC
CDR3aa: CASSYSGHYEQYF

d_gene: TRBD1
v_gene: TRBV7-9
j_gene: TRBJ2-5
abundance: NA
CDR3nt: TGTGCCAGCAGTCAGACAACAGGGGTTTGGGAGACCCAGTACTTC
CDR3aa: CASSQTTGVWETQYF

d_gene: NA
v_gene: TRBV7-9
j_gene: TRBJ2-7
abundance: NA
CDR3nt: TGTGCCAGCAGCATCCTACCAGGGTGGCACGAGCAGTACTTC
CDR3aa: CASSILPGWHEQYF

d_gene: TRBD1
v_gene: TRBV11-2
j_gene: TRBJ2-7
abundance: few
CDR3nt: TGTGCCAGCAGCCGCCGGGCAGGGGGTCTCTACGAGCAGTACTTC
CDR3aa: CASSRRAGGLYEQYF

d_gene: NA
v_gene: TRBV6-5
j_gene: TRBJ1-1
abundance: NA
CDR3nt: TGTGCCAGCACTAAAATGGGCGCAGTGAACACTGAAGCTTTCTTT
CDR3aa: CASTKMGAVNTEAFF

d_gene: TRBD2
v_gene: TRBV7-3
j_gene: TRBJ2-5
abundance: NA
CDR3nt: TGTGCCAGCAGCAAAAACACGGGACTAGCGTTAGAGACCCAGTACTTC
CDR3aa: CASSKNTGLALETQYF

d_gene: TRBD2
v_gene: TRBV6-6
j_gene: TRBJ2-3
abundance: NA
CDR3nt: TGTGCCAGCAGTCGGACTAGCGGGAGGGTCGGAGATACGCAGTATTTT
CDR3aa: CASSRTSGRVGDTQYF

d_gene: TRBD1
v_gene: TRBV9
j_gene: TRBJ1-2
abundance: NA
CDR3nt: TGTGCCAGCAGTTTCGGGACAGGAACAGAAGCTAACTATGGCTACACCTTC
CDR3aa: CASSFGTGTEANYGYTF

d_gene: TRBD1
v_gene: TRBV19
j_gene: TRBJ1-2
abundance: NA
CDR3nt: TGTGCCAGCCGGGACAGCCACTTCTATGGCTACACCTTC
CDR3aa: CASRDSHFYGYTF

d_gene: TRBD1
v_gene: TRBV19
j_gene: TRBJ1-5
abundance: NA
CDR3nt: TGTGCCAGTAGTACCTTGGGACAGGCTTTATATAGCAATCAGCCCCAGCATTTT
CDR3aa: CASSTLGQALYSNQPQHF

d_gene: NA
v_gene: TRBV19
j_gene: TRBJ1-5
abundance: NA
CDR3nt: TGTGCCAGTATGAGACAGGCAAGCAATCAGCCCCAGCATTTT
CDR3aa: CASMRQASNQPQHF

d_gene: TRBD1
v_gene: TRBV5-1
j_gene: TRBJ1-2
abundance: few
CDR3nt: TGCGCCAGCAGCCCCAGGGACAGGGAGGAAGGGCGAGGCTACACCTTC
CDR3aa: CASSPRDREEGRGYTF

d_gene: NA
v_gene: TRBV19
j_gene: TRBJ2-7
abundance: NA
CDR3nt: TGTGCCAGTAGAGGAGCGGTTTACGAGCAGTACTTC
CDR3aa: CASRGAVYEQYF

d_gene: TRBD1
v_gene: TRBV2
j_gene: TRBJ1-2
abundance: NA
CDR3nt: TGTGCCGGACAGGGGTTAGAAAGCTACACCTTC
CDR3aa: CAGQGLESYTF

d_gene: TRBD1
v_gene: TRBV7-9
j_gene: TRBJ2-3
abundance: NA
CDR3nt: TGTGCCAGCAGCTCGACAGGGGGGAACACAGATACGCAGTATTTT
CDR3aa: CASSSTGGNTDTQYF

d_gene: NA
v_gene: TRBV29-1
j_gene: TRBJ1-1
abundance: NA
CDR3nt: TGCAGCGTTGGGTGGAGGGAGGCTTTCTTT
CDR3aa: CSVGWREAFF

d_gene: TRBD2
v_gene: TRBV4-2
j_gene: TRBJ2-7
abundance: NA
CDR3nt: TGTGCCAGCAGTCCTACCCCAAGCGGGAGTAATTACGAGCAGTACTTC
CDR3aa: CASSPTPSGSNYEQYF

d_gene: NA
v_gene: TRBV7-2
j_gene: TRBJ1-1
abundance: NA
CDR3nt: TGTGCCAGCAGCCCTGTTTCAAGGGGACATGAAGCTTTCTTT
CDR3aa: CASSPVSRGHEAFF

d_gene: NA
v_gene: TRBV5-1
j_gene: TRBJ2-7
abundance: NA
CDR3nt: TGCGCCAGCAGCTTGTACGGGGGTAGCGAGCAGTACTTC
CDR3aa: CASSLYGGSEQYF

d_gene: TRBD1
v_gene: TRBV6-1
j_gene: TRBJ2-3
abundance: few
CDR3nt: TGTGCCAGCAGCCCAGGGACAGGGTATACAGATACGCAGTATTTT
CDR3aa: CASSPGTGYTDTQYF

d_gene: NA
v_gene: TRBV9
j_gene: TRBJ1-2
abundance: NA
CDR3nt: TGTGCCAGCAGCGTACCAGGGATGCGCGGCGGCTACACCTTC
CDR3aa: CASSVPGMRGGYTF

d_gene: TRBD1
v_gene: TRBV6-5
j_gene: TRBJ1-4
abundance: NA
CDR3nt: TGTGCCACCACCCCGGCAGGGGGCGAAAAACTGTTTTTT
CDR3aa: CATTPAGGEKLFF

d_gene: TRBD1
v_gene: TRBV27
j_gene: TRBJ2-6
abundance: NA
CDR3nt: TGTGCCAGCAGGGCGACAGGGGCTGGGGCCAACGTCCTGACTTTC
CDR3aa: CASRATGAGANVLTF

d_gene: NA
v_gene: TRBV18
j_gene: TRBJ2-7
abundance: NA
CDR3nt: TGTGCCAGCTCACCAAGGAGAGGGCTTTACGAGCAGTACTTC
CDR3aa: CASSPRRGLYEQYF

d_gene: TRBD2
v_gene: TRBV5-1
j_gene: TRBJ2-3
abundance: NA
CDR3nt: TGCGCCAGCAGCTTGGACGGGGCGGGAGGCGCAGATACGCAGTATTTT
CDR3aa: CASSLDGAGGADTQYF

d_gene: TRBD1
v_gene: TRBV27
j_gene: TRBJ2-5
abundance: NA
CDR3nt: TGTGCCAGCAGTCCCCTCAGGGGGCAAGAGACCCAGTACTTC
CDR3aa: CASSPLRGQETQYF

d_gene: NA
v_gene: TRBV2
j_gene: TRBJ1-2
abundance: NA
CDR3nt: TGTGCCAGCAGTGAATCAAGGGGCTATGGCTACACCTTC
CDR3aa: CASSESRGYGYTF

d_gene: NA
v_gene: TRBV6-5
j_gene: TRBJ2-7
abundance: NA
CDR3nt: TGTGCCAGCAGTTACCTGAGGGCTTACGAGCAGTACTTC
CDR3aa: CASSYLRAYEQYF

d_gene: TRBD1
v_gene: TRBV4-1
j_gene: TRBJ2-7
abundance: NA
CDR3nt: TGCGCCAGCAGCCAAGAATTAGTAGGACAGGCAGTCTACGAGCAGTACTTC
CDR3aa: CASSQELVGQAVYEQYF

d_gene: TRBD2
v_gene: TRBV5-6
j_gene: TRBJ2-5
abundance: NA
CDR3nt: TGTGCCAGCAGCTTCGGGGGGCAAGAGACCCAGTACTTC
CDR3aa: CASSFGGQETQYF

d_gene: TRBD1
v_gene: TRBV28
j_gene: TRBJ1-2
abundance: NA
CDR3nt: TGTGCCAGCACCGGGACAGGGTATGGCTACACCTTC
CDR3aa: CASTGTGYGYTF

d_gene: TRBD1
v_gene: TRBV15
j_gene: TRBJ2-5
abundance: NA
CDR3nt: TGTGCCACCAGTACAGGGGATTGGGAGACCCAGTACTTC
CDR3aa: CATSTGDWETQYF

d_gene: NA
v_gene: TRBV4-3
j_gene: TRBJ2-6
abundance: NA
CDR3nt: TGCGCCAGCAGCCAAGTCAGGGGTTCGGCCAACGTCCTGACTTTC
CDR3aa: CASSQVRGSANVLTF

d_gene: TRBD1
v_gene: TRBV28
j_gene: TRBJ2-7
abundance: NA
CDR3nt: TGTGCCAGCAGTTTGTTCTCAGACAGGGGCCACGAGCAGTACTTC
CDR3aa: CASSLFSDRGHEQYF

d_gene: NA
v_gene: TRBV14
j_gene: TRBJ1-2
abundance: NA
CDR3nt: TGTGCCAGCAGCCCCGGGACAAACCTTAACTATGGCTACACCTTC
CDR3aa: CASSPGTNLNYGYTF

d_gene: TRBD1
v_gene: TRBV7-2
j_gene: TRBJ1-4
abundance: NA
CDR3nt: TGTGCCAGCAGCTCTTGGACAGGGGACGAAAAACTGTTTTTT
CDR3aa: CASSSWTGDEKLFF

d_gene: TRBD1
v_gene: TRBV30
j_gene: TRBJ2-6
abundance: once
CDR3nt: TGTGCCGGGTCTGGACACAGGGACAGCCCTACCGAAGTATCTGGGGCCAACGTCCTGACTTTC
CDR3aa: CAGSGHRDSPTEVSGANVLTF

d_gene: NA
v_gene: TRBV9
j_gene: TRBJ2-2
abundance: NA
CDR3nt: TGTGCCAGCAGCGTTTCGAAGGAGGGCCCGAACACCGGGGAGCTGTTTTTT
CDR3aa: CASSVSKEGPNTGELFF

d_gene: NA
v_gene: TRBV29-1
j_gene: TRBJ1-2
abundance: NA
CDR3nt: TGCAGCGTTGAAGATCTCGGGGAGTACAACTATGGCTACACCTTC
CDR3aa: CSVEDLGEYNYGYTF

d_gene: NA
v_gene: TRBV10-2
j_gene: TRBJ1-5
abundance: NA
CDR3nt: TGCGCCACACGGGGGGGTATGGATCAGCCCCAGCATTTT
CDR3aa: CATRGGMDQPQHF